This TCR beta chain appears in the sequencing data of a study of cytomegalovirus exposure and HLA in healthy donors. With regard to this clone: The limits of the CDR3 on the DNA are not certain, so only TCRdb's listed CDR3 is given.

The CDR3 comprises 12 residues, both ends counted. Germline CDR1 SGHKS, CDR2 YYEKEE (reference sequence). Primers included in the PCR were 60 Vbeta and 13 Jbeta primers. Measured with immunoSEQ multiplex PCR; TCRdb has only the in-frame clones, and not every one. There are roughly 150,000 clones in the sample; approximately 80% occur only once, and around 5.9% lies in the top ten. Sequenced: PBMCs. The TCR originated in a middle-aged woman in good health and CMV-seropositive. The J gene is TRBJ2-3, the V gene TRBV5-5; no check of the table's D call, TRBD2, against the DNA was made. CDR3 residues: CASILVGDTQYF.